This T cell receptor beta chain was identified during a study of identical twins (dated by TCRdb to the mid-2010s). Describing the broader study: To test whether fetal clonotypes persist, this study deep-sequenced TCR alpha and beta repertoires from monozygotic twins, from unrelated adults of various ages, and from cord blood. To rule out contamination, the twin experiments were replicated at different times with different library preparation protocols. Overall study results and their limits: Zero-insertion analyses could be partly confounded by invariant T cells such as MAIT and iNKT, although diverse VJ usage argued against such confounding for most clonotypes. Compared with coincidental sharing between unrelated individuals, out-of-frame TCR alpha sequences shared between twins had an excess of sequences with low generation probability. Because the same donors could not be followed over many years, the conclusions depended on cross-sectional statistical analysis. In monozygotic twins, recombination models systematically underestimated out-of-frame TCR alpha sharing, but the models matched the sharing seen between unrelated individuals. Fewer insertions were carried by abundant cord blood beta clonotypes; a weaker similar trend was observed in young adult naive repertoires, while no such trend was observed in memory repertoires. A weaker excess of twin sharing was found in beta out-of-frame sequences because the signal-to-noise ratio was lowered by fewer shared sequences.

Library method: 5' RACE. The data were produced on an Illumina HiSeq 2000. Template switching added a universal primer binding site, and the final cDNA carried a unique molecular identifier that allowed TCR cDNA molecules to be counted accurately. Specific primers in the conserved constant-segment region were used to synthesize first-strand cDNA for TCR alpha and beta chains. To control for contamination, each cDNA library was double barcoded with a SMART-Mk sample barcode plus Illumina barcodes. TruSeq adapter sequences, together with Illumina sample barcodes, were added in two successive PCR steps. Sequencing of the TCR alpha and beta cDNA libraries was done on the Illumina HiSeq platform using custom primers. As for how the authors treated the data: MiGEC processed the raw reads to extract unique molecular identifiers, while MiXCR was used to determine the CDR3 positions. For each individual, recombination models were inferred using an EM algorithm with the repgenHMM and IGoR tools. Shared clonotypes were analyzed with the tcR package in R, and sharing was normalized by the product of cloneset sizes. To study raw recombination without the effects of thymic and clonal selection, out-of-frame nonproductive sequences were analyzed. The raw public reads went through TCRdb reprocessing: fastp at Q25, MiXCR clone calling, in-frame beta chains kept. Rows are unified per CDR3 protein, each entry keeping the most common DNA and genes. These V and J calls rely on TCRdb rather than the paper's analysis. The sample table shows more than 650,000 distinct CDR3 sequences, and approximately 6.1% are seen once. The ten largest make up approximately 1.6% of the sample.

Every donor was a healthy Caucasian. The study also sequenced three unrelated non-twin adults: a male aged 18 to 30, a male aged 50 to 60 and a female aged 50 to 60. Using Miltenyi CD45RO+ enrichment and human naive T-cell isolation kits, memory (CD45RO+) and naive T cells were isolated from PBMC. There are 14 amino acids in the CDR3, from cysteine to phenylalanine inclusive. Only the CDR3 portion is preserved as DNA: 42 bases, with reading frame beginning at the first base. Relative to germline, V is missing 8 bases and J is missing 4 bases, with 7 bases of the junction outside any gene match. This clonotype showed up just a few times. Its antigen is unknown. No much larger clone is present one base from it, and per-base qualities are unavailable.

The sequence links TRBV12-3 or TRBV12-4 to TRBJ2-2; 7 bases in the junction line up with TRBD2. The TCR comes from a man aged 18 to 29 in good health. The sequencing sample was made of naive T cells sorted from blood. Explained via the paper, the cell subset or site label denotes: cells isolated with a human naive T-cell isolation kit. The DNA is TGTGCCAGCGCGCGGGGGAGCACCACCGGGGAGCTGTTTTTT. Its coded protein is CASARGSTTGELFF.